Listed below are T cell receptor beta chains from one sample, sequenced in a study of OX40 agonist ivuxolimab in advanced cancers. This table comes from immunoSEQ multiplex PCR, and its TCRdb copy is limited to in-frame clones, with some not included. The table has 65,000 to 85,000 clones, 80% to 90% seen once. This sample comprised CD4+ or CD8+ T cells sorted from blood, obtained in a trial of the OX40 agonist ivuxolimab. Receptors were obtained from an adult with an advanced solid tumor such as melanoma, head and neck, liver or kidney cancer. Both conserved end residues are part of each CDR3. The order of the fields is D gene, J gene, clone size, V gene, CDR3 protein, CDR3 DNA. A D gene is named only where the DNA matches it firmly. A row's size may be missing; if present it is once, few, many or a size class.

>.|TRBJ1-2|.|TRBV21-1
CASSMGATGHDYGYTF
TGTGCCAGCAGCATGGGGGCTACCGGGCACGACTATGGCTACACCTTC
>.|TRBJ2-3|.|TRBV27
CASTPTGVPDTQYF
TGTGCCAGCACCCCAACGGGTGTCCCAGATACGCAGTATTTT
>.|TRBJ2-7|.|TRBV5-1
CASSLGQYYEQYF
TGCGCCAGCAGCTTGGGACAGTACTACGAGCAGTACTTC
>TRBD1|TRBJ1-5|.|TRBV28
CARWVRGESNQPQHF
TGTGCCCGATGGGTCAGGGGGGAGAGTAATCAGCCCCAGCATTTT
>.|TRBJ2-1|.|TRBV19
CASRDSVNYNEQFF
TGTGCCAGTAGGGATAGCGTCAACTACAATGAGCAGTTCTTC
>.|TRBJ1-5|.|TRBV5-1
CASSLVAGNQPQHF
TGCGCCAGCAGCTTGGTTGCTGGCAATCAGCCCCAGCATTTT
>TRBD1|TRBJ1-1|.|TRBV5-1
CASSEGTGGNTEAFF
TGCGCCAGCAGCGAAGGGACAGGGGGGAACACTGAAGCTTTCTTT
>TRBD1|TRBJ2-7|.|TRBV28
CASSSLSTTGPHEQYF
TGTGCCAGCAGTTCCCTTTCCACGACAGGGCCCCACGAGCAGTACTTC
>.|TRBJ1-1|.|TRBV10-3
CAISESRVGGGTEAFF
TGTGCCATCAGTGAGTCGAGAGTAGGGGGTGGCACTGAAGCTTTCTTT
>.|TRBJ2-7|.|TRBV29-1
CSARQGGSYEQYF
TGCAGCGCTCGACAGGGAGGATCCTACGAGCAGTACTTC
>.|TRBJ2-7|.|TRBV18
CASSPSQGTYEQYF
TGTGCCAGCTCACCAAGTCAGGGGACCTACGAGCAGTACTTC
>TRBD2|TRBJ2-7|.|TRBV18
CASSPRLAGTYEQYF
TGTGCCAGCTCACCAAGGCTAGCGGGAACCTACGAGCAGTACTTC
>.|TRBJ2-1|.|TRBV2
CASSLWAERNEQFF
TGTGCCAGCAGTCTCTGGGCGGAGAGGAATGAGCAGTTCTTC
>.|TRBJ1-1|.|TRBV7-6
CASSPNPGTEAFF
TGTGCCAGCAGCCCCAATCCAGGCACTGAAGCTTTCTTT
>.|TRBJ1-4|.|TRBV6-1
CASSDGRMLAGEKLFF
TGTGCCAGCAGTGACGGTAGGATGTTGGCCGGTGAAAAACTGTTTTTT
>.|TRBJ2-3|.|TRBV10-3
CAISESFDSFTDTQYF
TGTGCCATCAGTGAGTCGTTTGACAGTTTCACAGATACGCAGTATTTT
>.|TRBJ2-3|.|TRBV9
CASSVDSFTDTQYF
TGTGCCAGCAGCGTAGACAGCTTCACAGATACGCAGTATTTT
>TRBD1|TRBJ1-1|.|TRBV7-8
CASSYRDRGNTEAFF
TGTGCCAGCAGCTACCGGGACAGGGGGAACACTGAAGCTTTCTTT
>.|TRBJ1-5|.|TRBV28
CASSLWELGQGGNQPQHF
TGTGCCAGCAGTTTATGGGAACTGGGACAAGGGGGGAATCAGCCCCAGCATTTT
>.|TRBJ2-7|.|TRBV7-9
CASGGPPAEQYF
TGTGCCAGCGGAGGTCCCCCAGCCGAGCAGTACTTC
>.|TRBJ2-7|many|TRBV29-1
CSVEGTGSSYEQYF
TGCAGCGTCGAGGGGACGGGAAGCTCCTACGAGCAGTACTTC
>.|TRBJ1-5|.|TRBV28
CASVQGGDSNQPQHF
TGTGCCAGTGTACAGGGTGGGGATAGCAATCAGCCCCAGCATTTT